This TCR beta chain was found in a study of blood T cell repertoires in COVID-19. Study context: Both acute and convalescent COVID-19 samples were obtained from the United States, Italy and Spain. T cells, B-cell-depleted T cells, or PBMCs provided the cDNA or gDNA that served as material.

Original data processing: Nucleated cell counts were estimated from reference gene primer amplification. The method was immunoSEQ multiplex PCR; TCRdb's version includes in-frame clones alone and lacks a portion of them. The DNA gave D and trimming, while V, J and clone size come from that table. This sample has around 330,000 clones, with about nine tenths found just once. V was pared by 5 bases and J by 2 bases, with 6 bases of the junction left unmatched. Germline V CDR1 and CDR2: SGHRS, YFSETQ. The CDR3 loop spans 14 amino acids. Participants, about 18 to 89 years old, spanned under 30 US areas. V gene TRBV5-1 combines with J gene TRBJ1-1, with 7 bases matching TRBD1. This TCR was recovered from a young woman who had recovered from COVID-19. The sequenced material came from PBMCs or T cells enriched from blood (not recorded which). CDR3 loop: CASRSRTGNTEAFF. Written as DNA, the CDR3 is TGCGCCAGCAGATCGAGGACAGGTAACACTGAAGCTTTCTTT.